The 4 T cell receptor beta chains presented below share a single source sample, sequenced in a study of tumor-infiltrating lymphocytes in glioblastoma multiforme. Three nested ARM-PCR rounds with V-beta and C-beta primers built TCRB libraries. TCRdb re-called the multiplex PCR reads through MiXCR, storing one row per CDR3 protein. The data contain about 8,400 distinct CDR3 sequences, 65% to 75% of them singletons. The source material was brain tumor tissue. The receptor set was obtained from a male donor with glioblastoma.

This clonotype appeared once. A junction boundary mismatches the germline segment, possibly from a read error. The chain links TRBV6-5 to TRBJ1-3; D is ambiguous. Germline V gives CDR1 MNHEY, CDR2 SVGAGI. The CDR3 contains 11 residues. The CDR3 loop is CASSRGNTIYF. Written as DNA, the CDR3 is TGTGCCAGCAGCCGGGGAAACACTATATATTTT.

The V call is TRBV6-5, the J call TRBJ2-1; 8 nucleotides agree with TRBD2. The CDR3 contains 17 residues. J lost 2 bases, V lost 0 bases, and 6 bases had no gene match. CDR1 MNHEY and CDR2 SVGAGI come from the germline V gene. This CDR3 is CASSYSSGTSPYNEQFF. As DNA, the CDR3 is TGTGCCAGCAGTTACTCAAGCGGGACTAGTCCCTACAATGAGCAGTTCTTC.

The V and J genes are TRBV11-3 and TRBJ2-7; TRBD2 matches 10 bases. This CDR3 is built from 15 residues. The germline V gene encodes CDR1 SGHNT and CDR2 YENEEA. After removal of 6 bases from V and 4 bases from J, the junction contained 9 bases not matched to a gene. This chain's CDR3 is CASSRGLAVVYEQYF. In DNA, the CDR3 is TGTGCCAGCAGTCGTGGACTAGCGGTAGTTTACGAGCAGTACTTC.

A remark on this clonotype: The conserved phenylalanine or tryptophan is not found at the CDR3 terminus, so this likely reflects a read error. The J gene is TRBJ2-1, the V gene TRBV6-1; D is unresolved. CDR1 and CDR2 (germline): MNHNS, SASEGT. The CDR3 sequence is 12 residues long. The CDR3 nucleotides are TGCGCCAGCAGTGAAGGAAGGAATGAGCAGTTCCTC. The encoded protein is CASSEGRNEQFL.